This T cell receptor (beta chain) was sequenced for a study of cytomegalovirus exposure and HLA in healthy donors. Some clones are missing from TCRdb's copy, which holds only in-frame ones; the method was immunoSEQ multiplex PCR. The table has some 270,000 clones, 65% to 90% seen once. Germline CDR1 reads SNHLY; CDR2 reads FYNNEI. V was clipped by 6 bases and J by 5 bases; unmatched bases: 10. The length of the CDR3 is 14 residues. Sequenced sample: PBMCs. This TCR came from a woman between 18 and 29 years old in good health and CMV-seronegative. The chain carries TRBV2 and TRBJ2-7; TRBD1 aligns across 7 bases. CDR3 in amino acids: CASRPKTGTHEQYF. CDR3 coding DNA: TGTGCCAGCAGGCCAAAGACAGGGACCCACGAGCAGTACTTC.